This T cell receptor beta chain came from a study of T cell repertoires in cytomegalovirus infection. Whole-study context: Public TCR beta signatures indicated both CMV infection and matching HLA type.

As regards this clonotype: The antigen remains undetermined.

TCRdb re-analysed the reads in MiXCR, keeping a single row per CDR3 protein. The profile shows about 770,000 distinct CDR3 sequences, about 28% of them singletons. The sequencing used cultured CD8+ T cells from PBMCs, collected from culture after CMV antigen stimulation. The receptor was derived from a human donor in good health (CMV status not recorded). Some clones in this sample may be carry-over from other donors' samples.

Here the CDR3 DNA reads TGTGCCAGCAGCTTAGACCGCCAGTCGGGGGGCCGCACTGAAGCTTTCTTT. As protein: CASSLDRQSGGRTEAFF. This chain connects TRBV7-8 to TRBJ1-1, with D possibly matching TRBD1 (6 bases). Germline V CDR1 and CDR2: SGHVS, FQNEAQ. Trimming stripped 1 base from V and 4 bases from J, with 19 bases between. This CDR3 comprises 17 residues. Filled out from reference TRBV7-8 and TRBJ1-1, the complete variable domain reads GAGVSQSPRYKVAKRGQDVALRCDPISGHVSLFWYQQALGQGPEFLTYFQNEAQLDKSGLPSDRFFAERPEGSVSTLKIQRTQQEDSAVYLCASSLDRQSGGRTEAFFGQGTRLTVV.